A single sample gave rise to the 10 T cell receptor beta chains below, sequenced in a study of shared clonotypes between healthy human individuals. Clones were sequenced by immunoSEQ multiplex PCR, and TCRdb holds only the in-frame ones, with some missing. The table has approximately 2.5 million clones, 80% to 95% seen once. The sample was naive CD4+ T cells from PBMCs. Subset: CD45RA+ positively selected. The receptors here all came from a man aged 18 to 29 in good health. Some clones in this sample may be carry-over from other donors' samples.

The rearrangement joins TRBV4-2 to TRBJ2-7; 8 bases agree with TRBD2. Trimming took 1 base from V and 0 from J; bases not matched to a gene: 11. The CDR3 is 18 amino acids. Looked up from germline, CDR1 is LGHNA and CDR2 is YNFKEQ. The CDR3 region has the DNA TGTGCCAGCAGCCAAGTCTCCCTTACTAGCGGATACTCCTACGAGCAGTACTTC. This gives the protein CASSQVSLTSGYSYEQYF.

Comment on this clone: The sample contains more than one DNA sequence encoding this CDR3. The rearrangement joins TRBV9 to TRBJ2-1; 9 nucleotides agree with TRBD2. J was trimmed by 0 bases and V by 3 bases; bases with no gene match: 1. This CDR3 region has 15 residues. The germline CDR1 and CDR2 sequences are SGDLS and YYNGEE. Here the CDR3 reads CASSDSGSSYNEQFF. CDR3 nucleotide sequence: TGTGCCAGCAGCGATAGCGGGAGCTCCTACAATGAGCAGTTCTTC.

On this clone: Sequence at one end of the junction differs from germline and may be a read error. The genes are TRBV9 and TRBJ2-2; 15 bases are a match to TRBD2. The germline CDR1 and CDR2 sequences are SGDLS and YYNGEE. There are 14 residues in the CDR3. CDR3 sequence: CASSSRTSGGGLFF. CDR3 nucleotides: TGTGCCAGCAGCTCCCGGACTAGCGGGGGGGGGCTGTTTTTT.

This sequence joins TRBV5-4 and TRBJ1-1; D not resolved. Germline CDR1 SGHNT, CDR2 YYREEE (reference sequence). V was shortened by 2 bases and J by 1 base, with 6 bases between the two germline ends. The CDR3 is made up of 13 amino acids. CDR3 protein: CASSLQTNTEAFF. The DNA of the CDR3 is TGTGCCAGCAGCTTACAGACGAACACTGAAGCTTTCTTT. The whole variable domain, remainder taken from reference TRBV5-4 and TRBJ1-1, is ETGVTQSPTHLIKTRGQQVTLRCSSQSGHNTVSWYQQALGQGPQFIFQYYREEENGRGNFPPRFSGLQFPNYSSELNVNALELDDSALYLCASSLQTNTEAFFGQGTRLTVV.

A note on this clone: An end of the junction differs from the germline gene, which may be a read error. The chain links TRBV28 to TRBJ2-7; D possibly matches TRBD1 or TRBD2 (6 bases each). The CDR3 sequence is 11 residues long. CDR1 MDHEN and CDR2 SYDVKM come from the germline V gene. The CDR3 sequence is CASSWGGAGDF. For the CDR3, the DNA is TGTGCCAGCAGTTGGGGCGGGGCAGGGGACTTC.

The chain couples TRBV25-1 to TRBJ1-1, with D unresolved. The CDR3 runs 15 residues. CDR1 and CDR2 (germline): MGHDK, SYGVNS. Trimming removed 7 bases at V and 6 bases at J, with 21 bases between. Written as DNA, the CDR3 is TGTGCCAGCAACGGCGGAGTCTCAGTAGCGGCTGAAGCTTTCTTT. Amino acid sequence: CASNGGVSVAAEAFF.

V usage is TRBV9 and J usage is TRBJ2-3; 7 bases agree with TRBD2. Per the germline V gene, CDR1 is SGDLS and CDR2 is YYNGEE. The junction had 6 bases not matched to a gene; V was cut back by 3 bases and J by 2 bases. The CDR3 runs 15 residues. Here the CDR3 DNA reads TGTGCCAGCAGCGCGACTAGCTGGTACACAGATACGCAGTATTTT. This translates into CASSATSWYTDTQYF.

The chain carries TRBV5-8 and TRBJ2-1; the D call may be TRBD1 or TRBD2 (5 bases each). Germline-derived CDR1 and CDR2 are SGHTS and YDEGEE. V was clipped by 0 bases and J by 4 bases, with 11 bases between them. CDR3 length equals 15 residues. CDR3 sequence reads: CASSLGQRGYNEQFF. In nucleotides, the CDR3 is TGTGCCAGCAGCTTGGGACAGAGGGGATACAATGAGCAGTTCTTC.

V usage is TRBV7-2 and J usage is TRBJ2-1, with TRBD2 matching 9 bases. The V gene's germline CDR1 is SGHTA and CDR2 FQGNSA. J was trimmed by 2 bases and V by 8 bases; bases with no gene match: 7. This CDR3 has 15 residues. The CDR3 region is CASRPGGRAYNEQFF. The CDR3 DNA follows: TGTGCCAGCCGACCGGGCGGGAGGGCCTACAATGAGCAGTTCTTC.

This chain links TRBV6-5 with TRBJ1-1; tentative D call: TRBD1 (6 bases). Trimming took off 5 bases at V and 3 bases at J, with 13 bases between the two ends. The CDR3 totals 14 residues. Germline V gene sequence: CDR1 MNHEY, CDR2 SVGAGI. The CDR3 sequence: CASSTTGRDTEAFF. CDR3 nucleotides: TGTGCCAGCAGTACTACAGGGAGAGACACTGAAGCTTTCTTT.